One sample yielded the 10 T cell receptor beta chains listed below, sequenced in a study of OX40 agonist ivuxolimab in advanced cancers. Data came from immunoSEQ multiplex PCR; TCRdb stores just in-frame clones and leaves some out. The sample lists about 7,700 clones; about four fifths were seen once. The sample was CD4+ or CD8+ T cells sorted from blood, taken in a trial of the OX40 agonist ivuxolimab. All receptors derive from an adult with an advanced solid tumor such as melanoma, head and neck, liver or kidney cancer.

The CDR3 is CASSFGGGGMSPLHF. CDR3 sequence (DNA): TGTGCCAGCAGTTTCGGGGGGGGCGGGATGTCACCCCTCCACTTT. This chain connects TRBV6-1 to TRBJ1-6; D is possibly TRBD1 (6 bases). The ends were cut back, 5 bases at V and 10 bases at J, with 18 bases in the middle. The CDR3 has 15 residues. CDR1 and CDR2 from the germline V gene are MNHNS and SASEGT.

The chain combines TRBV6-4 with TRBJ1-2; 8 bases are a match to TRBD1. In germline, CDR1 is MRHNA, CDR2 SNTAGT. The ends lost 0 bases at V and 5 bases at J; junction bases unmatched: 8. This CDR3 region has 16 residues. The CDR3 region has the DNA TGTGCCAGCAGTGACTCGCCGGAGACAGGGGAATATGGCTACACCTTC. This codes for CASSDSPETGEYGYTF.

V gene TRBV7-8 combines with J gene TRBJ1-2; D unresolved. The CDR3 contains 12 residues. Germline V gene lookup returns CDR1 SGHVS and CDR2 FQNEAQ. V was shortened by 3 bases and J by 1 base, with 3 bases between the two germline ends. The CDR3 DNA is TGTGCCAGCAGCTTGAATAACTATGGCTACACCTTC. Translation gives CASSLNNYGYTF.

CDR3 amino acids: CASSVGAGVSYEQYF. CDR3 sequence (DNA): TGTGCCAGCAGCGTGGGTGCGGGAGTCTCCTACGAGCAGTACTTC. The V and J genes are TRBV9 and TRBJ2-7; 7 bases fit TRBD2. Unmatched junction bases numbered 5, after V lost 2 bases and J lost 0 bases. Germline V gene sequence: CDR1 SGDLS, CDR2 YYNGEE. The CDR3 is made up of 15 amino acids. Drawing the rest from reference TRBV9 and TRBJ2-7, the complete variable domain is DSGVTQTPKHLITATGQRVTLRCSPRSGDLSVYWYQQSLDQGLQFLIQYYNGEERAKGNILERFSAQQFPDLHSELNLSSLELGDSALYFCASSVGAGVSYEQYFGPGTRLTVT.

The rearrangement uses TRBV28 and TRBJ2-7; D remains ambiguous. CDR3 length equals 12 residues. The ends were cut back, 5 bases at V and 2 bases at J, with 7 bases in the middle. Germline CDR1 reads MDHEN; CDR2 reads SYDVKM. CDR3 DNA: TGTGCCAGCAGTGACAACGCCTACGAGCAGTACTTC. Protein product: CASSDNAYEQYF.

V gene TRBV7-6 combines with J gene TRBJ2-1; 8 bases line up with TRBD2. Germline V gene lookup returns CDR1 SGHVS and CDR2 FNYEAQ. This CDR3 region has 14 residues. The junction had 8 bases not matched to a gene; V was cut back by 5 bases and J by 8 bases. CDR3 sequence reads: CASSQSGSLDEQFF. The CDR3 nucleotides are TGTGCCAGCAGCCAGAGCGGGAGTTTAGATGAGCAGTTCTTC.

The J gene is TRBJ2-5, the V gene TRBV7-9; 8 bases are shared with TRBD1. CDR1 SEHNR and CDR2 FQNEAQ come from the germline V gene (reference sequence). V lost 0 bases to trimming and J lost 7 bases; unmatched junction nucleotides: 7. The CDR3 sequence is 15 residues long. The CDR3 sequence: CASSLARTGMGTQYF. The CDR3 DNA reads TGTGCCAGCAGCTTAGCCAGGACAGGGATGGGGACCCAGTACTTC.

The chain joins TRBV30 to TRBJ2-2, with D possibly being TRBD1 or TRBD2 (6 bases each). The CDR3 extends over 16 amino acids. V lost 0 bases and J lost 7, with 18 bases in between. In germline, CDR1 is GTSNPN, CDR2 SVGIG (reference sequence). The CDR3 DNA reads TGTGCCTGGAGTGTATCTTCGGGAGTCAGGGGCGGGGAGCTGTTTTTT. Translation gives CAWSVSSGVRGGELFF.

CDR3 bases: TGTGCCAGCAGCTTTGGACGGAGCTCTGGGGCCAACGTCCTGACTTTC. It codes for CASSFGRSSGANVLTF. The genes are TRBV9 and TRBJ2-6; D gene ambiguous. This CDR3 spans 16 amino acids. CDR1 is SGDLS, CDR2 YYNGEE, per germline. V gave up 4 bases and J gave up 0 bases, with 11 bases separating them.

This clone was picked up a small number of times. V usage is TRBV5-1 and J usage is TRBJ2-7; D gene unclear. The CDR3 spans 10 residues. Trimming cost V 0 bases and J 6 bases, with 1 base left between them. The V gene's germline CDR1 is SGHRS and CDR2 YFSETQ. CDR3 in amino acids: CASSLVEQYF. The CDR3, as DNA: TGCGCCAGCAGCTTGGTCGAGCAGTACTTC.